This TCR beta chain was observed in a study of CD8 T cells in Susac syndrome. Random-hexamer reverse transcription was applied to about 0.45 to 1 ug RNA. Amplification of TCR beta CDR3 spanned 54 Vbeta and 13 Jbeta via immunoSEQ multiplex PCR. TCRdb reanalysed the immunoSEQ multiplex PCR reads using MiXCR and keeps one entry per CDR3 protein. The sample has about 160,000 distinct CDR3 sequences; roughly 94% are singletons. Relapsing-remitting disease, either stable or active, was present in the multiple sclerosis controls, who were treatment-naive patients. The specimen sequenced was CD4+ T cells from PBMCs. This TCR was sampled from a human donor with multiple sclerosis.

CDR3 loop: CASSLFQGGNYGYTF. DNA of the CDR3: TGTGCCAGCAGCTTGTTCCAGGGGGGGAACTATGGCTACACCTTC. The chain employs TRBV5-4 and TRBJ1-2; TRBD1 agrees at 7 bases. After removal of 1 base from V and 2 bases from J, the junction contained 5 bases not matched to a gene. Looked up from germline, CDR1 is SGHNT and CDR2 is YYREEE (reference sequence). There are 15 residues in the CDR3.